This is a list of T cell receptor beta chains from one sample in a study of T cell repertoires in cytomegalovirus infection. TCRdb passed the reads through MiXCR, listing each CDR3 protein once. Of approximately 750,000 distinct CDR3 sequences detected, roughly 36% appear once; the ten largest clones hold about 2.8%. The sequencing sample was made of PBMCs. These receptors originate from a human donor in good health (CMV status not recorded). Some clones in this sample may be carry-over from other donors' samples. Each CDR3 is given with its conserved first and last residue. Fields, in order: V gene, D gene, CDR3 length, J gene, clone size, CDR3 DNA, CDR3 protein. The D gene is left open where the match is weak. Some rows have no size entry. The others give once, few or many, or a class for an expanded clone.

TRBV11-2,-,17,TRBJ1-1,few,TGTGCCAGCAGCTTAGTAGGGGCAGGGCAGAGGAACACTGAAGCTTTCTTT,CASSLVGAGQRNTEAFF
TRBV27,TRBD2,15,TRBJ2-1,-,TGTGCCAGCAGTTTTAGTCTAGCGGGAGACAATGAGCAGTTCTTC,CASSFSLAGDNEQFF
TRBV2,-,15,TRBJ1-4,-,TGTGCCAGCACCCGAAGTCCGGTCTATAATGAAAAACTGTTTTTT,CASTRSPVYNEKLFF
TRBV28,-,14,TRBJ1-1,-,TGTGCCAGCAGCCCTCCATGGGGGGGCACTGAAGCTTTCTTT,CASSPPWGGTEAFF
TRBV19,-,12,TRBJ1-5,-,TGTGCCAGTCGAACAGGAGCACAGCCCCAGCATTTT,CASRTGAQPQHF
TRBV7-2,-,16,TRBJ1-1,few,TGTGCCAGCAGCCCACTGGTGGGGGGAATGAACACTGAAGCTTTCTTT,CASSPLVGGMNTEAFF
TRBV12-3/TRBV12-4,-,13,TRBJ1-4,few,TGTGCCAGCAGTTTATACAGGTTTGAAGAACTGTTTTTT,CASSLYRFEELFF
TRBV7-7,TRBD1,17,TRBJ1-3,-,TGTGCTAGCACGTGGCCTTACAGGGGGCAGAGTGGAAACTCCATATATTTT,CASTWPYRGQSGNSIYF
TRBV5-1,-,12,TRBJ1-4,-,TGCGCCAGCAGGGGACATGACGGAAAACTGTTTTTT,CASRGHDGKLFF
TRBV9,TRBD2,16,TRBJ2-1,-,TGTGCAATCAGCCCGAGACTAGCGGGAGCCTTCAAGGAGCAGTTCTTC,CAISPRLAGAFKEQFF
TRBV19,-,15,TRBJ1-1,-,TGTGCCAGTAGTTCAAACCAGACAGGTCCCCTTGAAGCTTTCTTT,CASSSNQTGPLEAFF
TRBV20-1,-,14,TRBJ1-1,-,TGCAGTGCTAGACCGGGAACGGGGACGTATGAAGCTTTCTTT,CSARPGTGTYEAFF
TRBV3-1,-,15,TRBJ2-7,-,TGTGCCAGCAGCCAAGTTCCCAGTGGTCCCTACGAGCAGTACTTC,CASSQVPSGPYEQYF
TRBV28,-,16,TRBJ1-2,-,TGTGCCGGCAGCCATCCGAGGCCCCGGGGGGCCTATGGCTACACCTTC,CAGSHPRPRGAYGYTF
TRBV7-2,-,13,TRBJ1-2,-,TGTGCCAGCAGCTTTGTGGTAGGGTATGTCTACACCTTC,CASSFVVGYVYTF
TRBV7-2,TRBD2,13,TRBJ2-1,-,TGTGCCAGCAGTCGGGGGGGGGGGTATGAGCAGTTCTTC,CASSRGGGYEQFF
TRBV30,-,14,TRBJ2-2,-,TGTGCCTGGAACCTCGGACCCGGTTTTAGGGAGCTGTTTTTT,CAWNLGPGFRELFF
TRBV12-3/TRBV12-4,-,16,TRBJ2-5,-,TGTGCCAGCAGTGGTACTGAGGGGACGTACCAAGAGACCCAGTACTTC,CASSGTEGTYQETQYF
TRBV7-2,-,14,TRBJ1-2,few,TGTGCCAGCAGCTTAGAGGTCATCGGTCATGGCTACACCTTC,CASSLEVIGHGYTF
TRBV11-2,-,15,TRBJ2-7,few,TGTGCCAGCAGCTTAGTCTCACTGAGCTCCTACGAGCAGTACTTC,CASSLVSLSSYEQYF
TRBV7-8,TRBD1,13,TRBJ1-2,many,TGTGCCAGCAGCCCAGGACAGGGAGACGGCTACACCTTC,CASSPGQGDGYTF
TRBV11-2,-,17,TRBJ1-1,few,TGTGCCAGCAGCTTAACCGCCGGGACACGGACAAACACTGAAGCTTTCTTT,CASSLTAGTRTNTEAFF
TRBV6-6,-,15,TRBJ2-2,few,TGTGCCAGCAGTTACGGGGAAACCCCAACCGGGGAGCTGTTTTTT,CASSYGETPTGELFF
TRBV25-1,-,14,TRBJ2-3,-,TGTGCCAGCAGTGACTTTGTAGAAACAGATACGCAGTATTTT,CASSDFVETDTQYF
TRBV5-1,TRBD1,16,TRBJ2-2,-,TGCGCCAGCAGCTGGGGGACAGGGGGCATCACCGGGGAGCTGTTTTTT,CASSWGTGGITGELFF
TRBV7-3,TRBD1,20,TRBJ2-2,once,TGTGCCAGCAGCCCGCGAGGGGACAGTTCCCTCGGTAGTGGCACCGGGGAGCTGTTTTTT,CASSPRGDSSLGSGTGELFF
TRBV7-2,-,15,TRBJ2-7,many,TGTGCCAGCAGCTTAGGTGGGACCTTCACGGGGGAGCAGTACTTC,CASSLGGTFTGEQYF
TRBV29-1,-,13,TRBJ2-7,few,TGCAGCGTTGAAGATGCGGTAGACTACGAGCAGTACTTC,CSVEDAVDYEQYF
TRBV11-2,TRBD1,19,TRBJ2-5,-,TGTGCCAGCAGCTTCTTCCCCAACCTTACGGGACAGGGGCAAGAGACCCAGTACTTC,CASSFFPNLTGQGQETQYF
TRBV19,TRBD2,15,TRBJ2-1,-,TGTGCCAGTAGTTCCCGTAGCGGGGGGAACAATGAGCAGTTCTTC,CASSSRSGGNNEQFF
TRBV3-1,TRBD2,17,TRBJ2-7,-,TGTGCCAGCAGCCAACCTCACCTAGCGGGAGGGCCGTACGAGCAGTACTTC,CASSQPHLAGGPYEQYF
TRBV9,-,16,TRBJ2-3,-,TGTGCCAGCAGCGTAGCTGTAGGGGGTAGCACAGATACGCAGTATTTT,CASSVAVGGSTDTQYF
TRBV7-2,-,15,TRBJ2-1,few,TGTGCCAGCAGCTCTCAGGTTACAGGGTACAATGAGCAGTTCTTC,CASSSQVTGYNEQFF
TRBV6-5,-,14,TRBJ2-7,-,TGTGCCAGCAGTTACGGACAGAGCTCCTACGAGCAGTACTTC,CASSYGQSSYEQYF
TRBV20-1,-,13,TRBJ2-7,many,TGCAGTGCTAGAGAGGGAAGGGCCTACGAGCAGTACTTC,CSAREGRAYEQYF
TRBV29-1,TRBD1,13,TRBJ2-1,few,TGCAGCGGCCAAGGACAGGGGCGCAATGAGCAGTTCTTC,CSGQGQGRNEQFF
TRBV19,TRBD1,15,TRBJ2-1,-,TGTGCCAGTAGTGTCGACAGGGGGGCCTACAATGAGCAGTTCTTC,CASSVDRGAYNEQFF
TRBV19,-,14,TRBJ1-6,-,TGTGCCATTTCCTTCCTCGGACCATATTCACCCCTCCACTTT,CAISFLGPYSPLHF
TRBV4-1,-,15,TRBJ2-5,few,TGCGCCAGCAGCCAAGATAGGTCTACCCAAGAGACCCAGTACTTC,CASSQDRSTQETQYF
TRBV7-2,-,15,TRBJ2-5,-,TGTGCCAGCAGCAAGGGGACTGCCCCGGGGGAGACCCAGTACTTC,CASSKGTAPGETQYF
TRBV12-3/TRBV12-4,-,19,TRBJ1-1,-,TGTGCCAGCAGCAGTTCATCATCTAGGGAGGAGAGGGTGAACACTGAAGCTTTCTTT,CASSSSSSREERVNTEAFF
TRBV4-1,-,15,TRBJ2-5,few,TGCGCCAGCAGCGTAACCTCTAGCAACCAAGAGACCCAGTACTTC,CASSVTSSNQETQYF
TRBV7-4,-,13,TRBJ2-5,few,TGTGCCAGCAGCTTAGTTACCCAAGAGACCCAGTACTTC,CASSLVTQETQYF
TRBV7-9,TRBD2,19,TRBJ2-1,few,TGTGCCAGCAGCCCTTGGACTAGCGGGTTCTTGAGCTCCTACAATGAGCAGTTCTTC,CASSPWTSGFLSSYNEQFF
TRBV19,-,16,TRBJ2-4,-,TGTGCCAGTAGTCCGGGGTTTAGCTCTACCAAAAACATTCAGTACTTC,CASSPGFSSTKNIQYF
TRBV12-3/TRBV12-4,TRBD1,13,TRBJ1-2,few,TGTGCCAGCAGTTTCTCGGACAGGGCTGGCTACACCTTC,CASSFSDRAGYTF
TRBV7-9,-,14,TRBJ2-7,few,TGTGCCAGCAGCCCACCCGGACAGCTCTACGAGCAGTACTTC,CASSPPGQLYEQYF
TRBV4-1,TRBD1,14,TRBJ2-1,-,TGCGCCAGCAGCTACGGACAGGGCGCCGGTGAGCAGTTCTTC,CASSYGQGAGEQFF
TRBV6-6,TRBD1,14,TRBJ2-4,few,TGTGCCAGCAGGTTCCTCGGGACAGAAAACATTCAGTACTTC,CASRFLGTENIQYF
TRBV6-1,-,14,TRBJ2-1,few,TGTGCCAGCAGAAGTACTCAAGGGCCCAATGAGCAGTTCTTC,CASRSTQGPNEQFF
TRBV15,-,15,TRBJ2-7,-,TGTGCCACCAGCAGCGACAGGTCCCCATCCTACGAGCAGTACTTC,CATSSDRSPSYEQYF
TRBV7-2,-,15,TRBJ1-4,many,TGTGCCAGCAGCTCTCAGGGGTCGGCTAATGAAAAACTGTTTTTT,CASSSQGSANEKLFF
TRBV15,-,15,TRBJ1-5,few,TGTGCCACCAGCAATAGGGGGTGGGGGAATCAGCCCCAGCATTTT,CATSNRGWGNQPQHF
TRBV6-5,-,18,TRBJ2-1,few,TGTGCCAGCAGTTACTCGATTGGTGCTGGGCAGGGGAGCGATGAGCAGTTCTTC,CASSYSIGAGQGSDEQFF
TRBV6-2/TRBV6-3,TRBD2,17,TRBJ2-3,many,TGTGCCAGCAGTTACTCCCGGCTAGCGGGACCACCAGATACGCAGTATTTT,CASSYSRLAGPPDTQYF
TRBV11-2,-,15,TRBJ2-6,few,TGTGCCAGCACATTAACAGGGAAAGGGGCCAACGTCCTGACTTTC,CASTLTGKGANVLTF
TRBV11-2,TRBD2,16,TRBJ2-3,-,TGTGCCAGCAGCCCAGAGGACTGGGGGGGTTCAGATACGCAGTATTTT,CASSPEDWGGSDTQYF
TRBV29-1,TRBD1,15,TRBJ1-2,-,TGCAGCGTTGAAAAGAGGACAGGACGGGACTATGGCTACACCTTC,CSVEKRTGRDYGYTF
TRBV11-2,-,13,TRBJ2-5,-,TGTGCCAGCAGCTTTGAGTGGGAGCTGGGCCAGTACTTC,CASSFEWELGQYF